The T cell receptor (beta chain) described here comes from a study of T-cell reconstitution after alpha-beta-depleted transplantation in children. Preparation of the TCRbeta library used unique molecular identifiers. Via MiXCR, TCRdb re-called the PCR reads, giving one row per CDR3 protein. This table holds approximately 120,000 distinct CDR3 sequences, roughly 9.7% found once. On this clonotype itself: The antigen is unknown.

General observations from the study: At one year after transplant, newly produced T cells mostly accounted for T-cell counts and diversity.

CDR1 is SGHTA and CDR2 is FQGNSA in the germline V gene. Losses at the gene ends were 6 bases for V and 4 bases for J; bases not matched to a gene: 5. The CDR3 runs 14 residues. The source material was PBMCs, mostly from graft donor cells, sampled 180 days after TCRalphabeta/CD19-depleted stem cell transplant. V usage is TRBV7-2 and J usage is TRBJ2-3, with 9 bases fitting TRBD1. The sequence derives from a girl under three years old who had a stem cell transplant for combined immunodeficiency, so the T cells may come from the graft donor. CDR3 nucleotide sequence: TGTGCCAGCAGAAGACAGGGGGGCGCAGATACGCAGTATTTT. This gives the protein CASRRQGGADTQYF.